Reported below is one T cell receptor beta chain. The target antigen is unknown. This record comes from a study of cytomegalovirus exposure and HLA in healthy donors. 13 Jbeta primers and 60 Vbeta primers were used for the PCR. The method was immunoSEQ multiplex PCR; TCRdb's version includes in-frame clones alone and lacks a portion of them. The data contain more than 150,000 clones, 80% to 85% of them seen just once; the ten biggest clones take up about 2.2%. Germline CDR1 reads LNHDA; CDR2 reads SQIVND (reference sequence). This CDR3 spans 14 amino acids. Trimming removed 4 bases from V and 1 base from J, with 10 bases in between. Study findings and constraints: Of the V segments, some could not be distinguished, including TRBV6-2 and TRBV6-3, and were excluded. While the bulk of TCR sequences proved rare, some public TCRs turned up in many donors. Near-uniform donor sequencing depth was presumed by presence/absence analyses. As was reported, the HLA-A and HLA-B alleles of most subjects were accurately predicted from TCR beta sequences.

The sample consisted of PBMCs. The source of this sequence is a woman in her 30s in good health and CMV-seronegative. The chain couples TRBV19 to TRBJ2-5; D is unclear. The CDR3, as DNA: TGTGCCAGTAGTAGACTCTTACTCCAAGAGACCCAGTACTTC. It is translated as CASSRLLLQETQYF.